This TCR beta chain originates from a study of metastatic and nonmetastatic thyroid tumors. No treatment had been given to any patient before thyroid surgery. TCRdb re-clonotyped the PCR reads via MiXCR. The sample records 60,000 or so clones, approximately 4% being singletons. This clone was seen many times. Trimming pared 2 bases from V and 0 bases from J, leaving 11 bases between. This CDR3 spans 16 amino acids. Looked up from germline, CDR1 is LNHNV and CDR2 is YYDKDF (reference sequence). The sequenced sample was blood. The sequence was obtained from a female donor with papillary thyroid cancer or a benign thyroid nodule (not recorded which). Some clones in this sample may be carry-over from other donors' samples. V gene TRBV15 combines with J gene TRBJ1-3; D might be TRBD1 (5 bases). The CDR3 coding sequence is TGTGCCACCAGCAGATCAGGGTCGGGCTCTGGAAACACCATATATTTT. Translation gives CATSRSGSGSGNTIYF.